This T cell receptor (beta chain) was obtained from a study of T cell clones after liver transplantation. Per the germline V gene, CDR1 is LGHNT and CDR2 is FRNRAP. V was pared by 4 bases and J by 12 bases, with 10 bases between. The CDR3 is 11 residues long. Repertoires were generated with immunoSEQ multiplex PCR, while TCRdb's copy carries only in-frame clones and drops some. The data hold around 100,000 clones, with about 81% observed a single time. The sequences come from CD4+ T cells from blood, collected before liver transplant. The genes are TRBV12-5 and TRBJ2-1; D perhaps matches TRBD2 (5 bases). The TCR was taken from a human donor who received a liver transplant. The CDR3 sequence: CASGWETGQFF. Written as DNA, the CDR3 is TGTGCTAGTGGTTGGGAGACTGGGCAGTTCTTC.